The rows below give T cell receptor beta chains drawn from one sample of a study of T cells in Graves' hyperthyroidism and ophthalmopathy. TCRdb ran MiXCR on the multiplex PCR reads and lists one entry per CDR3 protein. Of approximately 560,000 distinct CDR3 sequences in the sample, roughly 46% were seen once. Material: peripheral blood or thyroid tissue (not recorded which). These receptor sequences come from a woman under 30 with Graves' hyperthyroidism. Each CDR3 is given without its conserved first and last residue. The D gene is left open where the match is weak. The size field is filled for only some rows; it gives once, few, many or a size class.

- | TRBV20-1 | TRBD1 | SASVRTGGNSPLH
many | TRBV7-9 | - | ASSRRGREKLF
many | TRBV7-2 | - | ASSLAIESEKLF
few | TRBV7-6 | TRBD1 | ASSLGLGGISDQPQH
- | TRBV24-1 | - | ATSDPGAGGTYEQY
- | TRBV12-3/TRBV12-4 | - | ASGFPAQNTEAF
few | TRBV29-1 | - | STLPRETYEQY
many | TRBV29-1 | TRBD1 | SVGDRPNYGYT
- | TRBV25-1 | - | ASSEYKAGRYNSPLH
- | TRBV24-1 | - | ATRAGGQETQY
- | TRBV7-2 | - | ASSTIGEGRVGNTIY
few | TRBV7-8 | TRBD2 | ASSYFGASGQETQY
- | TRBV12-3/TRBV12-4 | - | ASSPTSNYGYT
- | TRBV29-1 | TRBD1 | SVGGQGLNTEAF
- | TRBV12-3/TRBV12-4 | - | ASSPNPRDYGYT
few | TRBV7-9 | TRBD1 | ASSRGSGSTGEDGYT
few | TRBV7-2 | - | ASSLGGITEAF
- | TRBV6-5 | - | ASVVGQTSGANVLT
few | TRBV10-2 | - | ASKRHRYDEQY
- | TRBV7-4 | TRBD2 | ASSWRGSGSGIGSYEQY
- | TRBV7-9 | TRBD1 | ASGPGQGLMNTEAF
- | TRBV24-1 | - | ATSDFRQGYPGANVLT
- | TRBV10-3 | TRBD1 | ASSFGQGSEKLF
- | TRBV5-1 | - | ASSSRQAQETQY
- | TRBV6-2/TRBV6-3 | - | ASRGGKNQPQH
- | TRBV7-9 | - | ASSLLYAASAETQY
- | TRBV10-3 | TRBD2 | AISEGTSGRDNEQY
- | TRBV10-3 | - | ASSRGARNTEAF
many | TRBV2 | - | ASMGAYEQY
many | TRBV7-9 | - | ASSSSTGIANQPQH
- | TRBV15 | - | AASSEAGPTYEQY
few | TRBV6-5 | TRBD1 | ASSYSTGGAGGYT
- | TRBV7-9 | - | ASSSLSTGSGEKLF
few | TRBV15 | - | ATSRDLPGGNDEAF
- | TRBV2 | - | ASSEARALATDTQY
few | TRBV20-1 | TRBD2 | SARAALAGGEQY
- | TRBV6-4 | - | ASSEFDGYT
- | TRBV7-9 | - | ASSWGLGGSGANVLT
- | TRBV2 | - | ASSEATRVYNQPQH
- | TRBV29-1 | - | SVEEEQGGTQY
- | TRBV29-1 | TRBD1 | SVEAGGDYGYT
- | TRBV29-1 | - | SVGGGTYAFEQY
few | TRBV7-2 | - | ASSLVGAGGNQPQH
few | TRBV7-6 | - | ASSPNLGTGELF